This T cell receptor (beta chain) was sequenced during a study of blood T cell repertoires in COVID-19. Study in general: Samples came from the United States, Italy and Spain, spanning acute and convalescent COVID-19. Sources were T cells, B-cell-depleted T cells, or PBMCs; the material itself was cDNA or gDNA.

Membership in each cohort depended on participant-reported clinical history. Clones were read by immunoSEQ multiplex PCR, and TCRdb kept only the in-frame ones, dropping some. The profile covers approximately 250,000 clones, with about 91% appearing a single time and roughly 1.2% taken by the ten largest. This clone was counted a few times. Sequencing was carried out using PBMCs or T cells enriched from blood (not recorded which). The sequence was obtained from a woman in her 40s with acute COVID-19.

CDR3 bases: TGTGCCAGCAGCGCTGACAGGCGTCAGCCCCAGCATTTT. It encodes CASSADRRQPQHF. J is TRBJ1-5 and V is TRBV2; maybe TRBD1 (6 bases). The CDR3 extends over 13 amino acids. The V gene lost 6 bases and the J gene lost 6 bases, with 12 bases spanning the gap. Germline V CDR1 and CDR2: SNHLY, FYNNEI. The whole variable domain, remainder taken from reference TRBV2 and TRBJ1-5, is EPEVTQTPSHQVTQMGQEVILRCVPISNHLYFYWYRQILGQKVEFLVSFYNNEISEKSEIFDDQFSVERPDGSNFTLKIRSTKLEDSAMYFCASSADRRQPQHFGDGTRLSIL.